This T cell receptor beta chain was sequenced in a study of spatial heterogeneity in lung cancer. The CDR3 sequence is 14 residues long. Looked up from germline, CDR1 is MNHEY and CDR2 is SMNVEV (reference sequence). The ends were cut back, 6 bases at V and 0 bases at J, with 9 bases in the middle. There are many counts of this clonotype. Its target is unknown. TCRdb passed the 5' RACE reads through MiXCR, listing each CDR3 protein once. There are 25,000 to 30,000 distinct CDR3 sequences in the sample; around 6.9% occur only once, and around 26% lies in the top ten. Time point meaning: sample taken at primary tumor resection. The study sequenced unsorted whole RNA from tumor, nontumor lung or frozen PBMC. General study findings and limits: How many expanded intratumoral alpha and beta TCRs were present tracked the tumor mutation count, which was a count of nonsynonymous mutations.

The J gene is TRBJ2-4, the V gene TRBV27; D not resolved. The origin of this receptor is a male donor with early-stage non-small cell lung cancer. The sequencing used lung tumor tissue, collected at surgery. CDR3 nucleotide sequence: TGTGCCAGCAGGGCACACGAAGCCAAAAACATTCAGTACTTC. The encoded protein is CASRAHEAKNIQYF.